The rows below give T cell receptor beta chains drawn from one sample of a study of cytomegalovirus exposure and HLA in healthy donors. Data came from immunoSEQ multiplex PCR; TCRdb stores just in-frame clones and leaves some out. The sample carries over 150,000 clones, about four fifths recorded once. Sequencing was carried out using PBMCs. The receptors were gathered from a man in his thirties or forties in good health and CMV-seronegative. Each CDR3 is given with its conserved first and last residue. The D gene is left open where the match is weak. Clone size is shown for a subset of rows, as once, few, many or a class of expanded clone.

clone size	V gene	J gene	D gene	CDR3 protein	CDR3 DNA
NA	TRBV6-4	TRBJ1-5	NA	CASRRFNQPQHF	TGTGCCAGCAGGCGGTTCAATCAGCCCCAGCATTTT
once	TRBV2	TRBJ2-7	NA	CASSSPYAEQYF	TGTGCCAGCAGTAGTCCCTATGCCGAGCAGTACTTC
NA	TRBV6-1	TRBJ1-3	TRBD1	CASSGGGERQYSGNTIYF	TGTGCCAGCAGTGGAGGGGGCGAGCGCCAGTACTCTGGAAACACCATATATTTT
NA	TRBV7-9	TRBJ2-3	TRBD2	CATSFGLAHLTDTQYF	TGTGCCACCAGTTTCGGACTAGCCCACCTCACAGATACGCAGTATTTT
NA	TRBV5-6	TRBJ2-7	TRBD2	CASGPRGSSEQYF	TGTGCCAGCGGCCCCCGCGGGAGCAGTGAGCAGTACTTC
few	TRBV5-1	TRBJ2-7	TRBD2	CASRSSGIFEQYF	TGCGCCAGCAGATCCAGCGGGATTTTCGAGCAGTACTTC
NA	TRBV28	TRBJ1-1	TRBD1	CASTWTGEDTEAFF	TGTGCCAGCACATGGACAGGGGAGGACACTGAAGCTTTCTTT
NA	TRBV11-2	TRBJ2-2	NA	CASSLFAADTGELFF	TGTGCCAGCAGCTTATTTGCGGCGGACACCGGGGAGCTGTTTTTT
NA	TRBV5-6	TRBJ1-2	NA	CASSFSGSGYTF	TGTGCCAGCAGCTTCTCGGGGTCCGGCTACACCTTC
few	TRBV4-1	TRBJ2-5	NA	CASSQAIKETQYF	TGCGCCAGCAGCCAAGCCATCAAAGAGACCCAGTACTTC
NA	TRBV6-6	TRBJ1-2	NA	CASTIGAEAYGYTF	TGTGCCAGCACTATAGGGGCCGAGGCGTATGGCTACACCTTC
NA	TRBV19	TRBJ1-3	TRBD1	CASTLGTGASGNTIYF	TGTGCCAGTACCCTGGGGACAGGCGCTTCTGGAAACACCATATATTTT
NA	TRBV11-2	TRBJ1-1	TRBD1	CASSPYPGTGATFF	TGTGCCAGCAGCCCCTACCCCGGGACAGGGGCGACTTTCTTT
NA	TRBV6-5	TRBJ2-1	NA	CASSYEGRPKYNEQFF	TGTGCCAGCAGTTACGAAGGGAGGCCGAAATACAATGAGCAGTTCTTC
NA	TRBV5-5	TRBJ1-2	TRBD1	CASSLQGAPGYTF	TGTGCCAGCAGTCTTCAGGGGGCGCCAGGCTACACCTTC
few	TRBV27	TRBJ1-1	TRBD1	CASSLRQGRTEAFF	TGTGCCAGCAGTTTAAGACAGGGTCGCACTGAAGCTTTCTTT
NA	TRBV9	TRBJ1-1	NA	CASSIDRNTEAFF	TGTGCCAGCAGCATCGACAGGAACACTGAAGCTTTCTTT
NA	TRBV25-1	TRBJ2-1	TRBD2	CASSGVAGLAGNEQFF	TGTGCCAGCAGTGGAGTAGCGGGACTAGCGGGAAATGAGCAGTTCTTC
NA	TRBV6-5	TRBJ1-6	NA	CASGDINSPLHF	TGTGCCAGCGGGGACATCAATTCACCCCTCCACTTT
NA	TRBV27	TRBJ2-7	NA	CASSLGQSRAEQYF	TGTGCCAGCAGCCTCGGACAGTCCCGAGCGGAGCAGTACTTC
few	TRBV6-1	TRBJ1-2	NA	CASTKGDYGYTF	TGTGCCAGCACCAAAGGGGACTATGGCTACACCTTC
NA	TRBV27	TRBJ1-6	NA	CASRDSTYNSPLHF	TGTGCCAGCAGGGACAGCACCTATAATTCACCCCTCCACTTT
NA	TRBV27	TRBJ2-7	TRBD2	CASSFGTSGYEQYF	TGTGCCAGCAGTTTCGGGACTAGCGGTTACGAGCAGTACTTC
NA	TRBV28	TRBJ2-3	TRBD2	CATYSGGGYTQYF	TGTGCCACTTATAGCGGGGGGGGGTATACGCAGTATTTT
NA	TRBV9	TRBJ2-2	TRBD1	CASSRTGTGGAEGPGELFF	TGTGCCAGCAGCAGAACCGGGACAGGGGGCGCAGAAGGTCCCGGGGAGCTGTTTTTT
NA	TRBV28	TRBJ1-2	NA	CASGFGQNYGYTF	TGTGCCAGCGGGTTTGGACAGAACTATGGCTACACCTTC
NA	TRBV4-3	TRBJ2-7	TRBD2	CASSPGEGPYEQYF	TGCGCCAGCAGCCCCGGGGAGGGACCCTACGAGCAGTACTTC
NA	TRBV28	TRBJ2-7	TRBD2	CASSQGTSEQYF	TGTGCCAGCAGCCAAGGGACTAGCGAGCAGTACTTC
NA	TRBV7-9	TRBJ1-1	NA	CASSPTKPSNKNTEAFF	TGTGCCAGCAGCCCAACAAAACCGTCGAATAAGAACACTGAAGCTTTCTTT
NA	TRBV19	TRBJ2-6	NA	CASTSFLSGANVLTF	TGTGCCAGTACGAGTTTTCTCTCTGGGGCCAACGTCCTGACTTTC
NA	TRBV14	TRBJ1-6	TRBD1	CASSQHRGRGSSYNSPLHF	TGTGCCAGCAGCCAACACAGGGGCCGAGGGAGCTCCTATAATTCACCCCTCCACTTT
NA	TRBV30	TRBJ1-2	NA	CAWSYRASNYGYTF	TGTGCCTGGAGTTACAGGGCCTCGAACTATGGCTACACCTTC
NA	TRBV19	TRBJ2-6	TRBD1	CATRDSSSGANVLTF	TGTGCCACTAGGGACAGTTCCTCTGGGGCCAACGTCCTGACTTTC
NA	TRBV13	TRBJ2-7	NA	CASSPPSTGFPYEQYF	TGTGCCAGCAGCCCTCCTTCGACAGGCTTCCCCTACGAGCAGTACTTC
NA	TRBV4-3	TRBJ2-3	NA	CASSQDPQTTDTQYF	TGCGCCAGCAGCCAAGACCCACAGACCACAGATACGCAGTATTTT
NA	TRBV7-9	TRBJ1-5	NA	CASSLRGSPQHF	TGTGCCAGCAGCTTAAGAGGTTCGCCCCAGCATTTT
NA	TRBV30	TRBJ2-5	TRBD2	CAWRIAGAQETQYF	TGTGCCTGGAGAATAGCGGGAGCCCAAGAGACCCAGTACTTC
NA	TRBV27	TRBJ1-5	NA	CASRLTTGFDNQPQHF	TGTGCCAGCAGGCTCACTACAGGGTTCGACAATCAGCCCCAGCATTTT
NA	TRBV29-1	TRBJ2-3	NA	CSVAQGTDTQYF	TGCAGCGTTGCGCAGGGCACAGATACGCAGTATTTT
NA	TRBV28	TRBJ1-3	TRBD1	CASRDRPLSGNTIYF	TGTGCCAGTCGGGACAGGCCGCTCTCTGGAAACACCATATATTTT
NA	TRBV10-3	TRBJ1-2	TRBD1	CATTGERPYGYTF	TGTGCTACAACAGGGGAGAGGCCTTATGGCTACACCTTC
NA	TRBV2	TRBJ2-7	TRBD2	CASRTSGGYEQYF	TGTGCCAGCCGGACTAGCGGGGGGTACGAGCAGTACTTC
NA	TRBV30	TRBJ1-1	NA	CAWSGTRGTEAFF	TGTGCCTGGAGTGGCACCCGGGGCACTGAAGCTTTCTTT
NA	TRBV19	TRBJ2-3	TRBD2	CASSQRLAGVHPDTQYF	TGTGCCAGTAGCCAGAGACTAGCGGGAGTTCATCCAGATACGCAGTATTTT
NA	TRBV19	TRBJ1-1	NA	CASSIRTENTEAFF	TGTGCCAGTAGTATTAGGACAGAGAACACTGAAGCTTTCTTT
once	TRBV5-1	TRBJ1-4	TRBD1	CASSRTGTAGGTNEKLFF	TGCGCCAGCAGCAGAACCGGGACAGCAGGCGGAACTAATGAAAAACTGTTTTTT
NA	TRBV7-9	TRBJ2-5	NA	CASSLARGPKEETQYF	TGTGCCAGCAGCTTAGCGCGGGGCCCCAAGGAAGAGACCCAGTACTTC
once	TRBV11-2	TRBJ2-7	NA	CASRFPLREQYF	TGTGCCAGCCGATTTCCCCTACGGGAGCAGTACTTC
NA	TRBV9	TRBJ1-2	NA	CASSVDSGYGYTF	TGTGCCAGCAGCGTGGACAGCGGCTATGGCTACACCTTC
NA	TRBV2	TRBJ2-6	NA	CASWGLPGANVLTF	TGTGCCAGCTGGGGACTCCCTGGGGCCAACGTCCTGACTTTC
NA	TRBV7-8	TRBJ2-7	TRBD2	CASSSLLRTSGYEQYF	TGTGCCAGCAGCTCCCTACTCCGGACTAGCGGCTACGAGCAGTACTTC
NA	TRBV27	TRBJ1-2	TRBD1	CASSLSGTGSSGYTF	TGTGCCAGCAGTTTATCCGGGACAGGGAGCTCTGGCTACACCTTC
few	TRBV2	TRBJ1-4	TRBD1	CALGQGISANEKLFF	TGTGCTTTGGGACAGGGAATTTCTGCTAATGAAAAACTGTTTTTT
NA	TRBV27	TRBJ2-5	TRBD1	CASIRGQTQYF	TGTGCCAGCATTAGGGGGCAGACCCAGTACTTC
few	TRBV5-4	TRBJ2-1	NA	CASSLARDSRGNEQFF	TGTGCCAGCAGCTTGGCCCGGGACTCACGGGGTAATGAGCAGTTCTTC
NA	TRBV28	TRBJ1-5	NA	CASSKDAGQISNQPQHF	TGTGCCAGCAGCAAAGACGCTGGACAGATTAGCAATCAGCCCCAGCATTTT
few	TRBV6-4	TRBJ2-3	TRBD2	CASSETSGGTNTQYF	TGTGCCAGCAGTGAGACTAGCGGGGGGACAAATACGCAGTATTTT
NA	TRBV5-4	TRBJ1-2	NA	CASSLDPANYGYTF	TGTGCCAGCAGCTTGGACCCAGCTAACTATGGCTACACCTTC